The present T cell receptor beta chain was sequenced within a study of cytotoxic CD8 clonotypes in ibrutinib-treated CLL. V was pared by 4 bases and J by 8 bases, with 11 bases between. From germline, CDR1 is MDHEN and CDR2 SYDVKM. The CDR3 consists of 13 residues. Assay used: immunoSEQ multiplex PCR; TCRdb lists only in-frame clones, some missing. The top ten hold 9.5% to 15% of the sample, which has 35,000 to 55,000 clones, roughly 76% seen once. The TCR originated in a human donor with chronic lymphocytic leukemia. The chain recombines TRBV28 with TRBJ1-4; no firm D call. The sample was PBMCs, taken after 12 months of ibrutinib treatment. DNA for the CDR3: TGTGCCAGCAGTTCACCCGGGGAGGAAAAACTGTTTTTT. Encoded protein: CASSSPGEEKLFF.